This TCR beta chain was recorded in a study of cytomegalovirus exposure and HLA in healthy donors. Whole-study context: The approximately 710 first-cohort repertoires and the 110 or so validation repertoires shared the same platform, a later analysis reported. Study-level findings and limits: Researchers catalogued around 150 TCR beta chains as cytomegalovirus-associated. The classifier was said to identify cytomegalovirus status with high specificity and sensitivity. While the bulk of TCR sequences proved rare, some public TCRs turned up in many donors.

In regard to this clone: Its antigen is as yet unknown.

Looked up from germline, CDR1 is KGHSH and CDR2 is LQKENI. CDR3 length: 14 amino acids. V lost 2 bases, J lost 4 bases, and 9 bases lay in between. Measured with immunoSEQ multiplex PCR; TCRdb has only the in-frame clones, and not every one. The sample consists of over 85,000 clones, about four fifths of them appearing once. Sequencing was done on a sample of PBMCs. The TCR sequence derives from a woman aged 18-30 years in good health and CMV-seropositive. The chain carries TRBV18 and TRBJ1-5; D gene ambiguous. The CDR3 loop reads CASSPVEGNQPQHF. The DNA for the CDR3 is TGTGCCAGCTCACCAGTTGAGGGAAATCAGCCCCAGCATTTT.